These T cell receptor beta chains were read from a single sample in a study of cytomegalovirus exposure and HLA in healthy donors. TCRdb's copy holds only in-frame clones and misses some; the assay was immunoSEQ multiplex PCR. The repertoire holds 97,000 or so clones, with approximately 70% as singletons. The sequenced sample consisted of PBMCs. These TCRs come from a man over 45 in good health and CMV-seronegative. CDR3s include the opening cysteine and the closing phenylalanine or tryptophan. A D gene is named only where the DNA matches it firmly. Some rows mark clone size as missing; the rest say once, few, many or name a class of expanded clone.

abundance: .; v_gene: TRBV28; d_gene: TRBD1; j_gene: TRBJ2-7; CDR3aa: CASSPPGGQNEQYF; CDR3nt: TGTGCCAGCAGTCCCCCAGGGGGCCAGAACGAGCAGTACTTC
abundance: .; v_gene: TRBV7-9; d_gene: .; j_gene: TRBJ2-3; CDR3aa: CASSLMGGETQYF; CDR3nt: TGTGCCAGCAGCTTGATGGGCGGGGAAACGCAGTATTTT
abundance: few; v_gene: TRBV29-1; d_gene: TRBD2; j_gene: TRBJ2-5; CDR3aa: CSVDWGGATQYF; CDR3nt: TGCAGCGTTGATTGGGGGGGTGCGACCCAGTACTTC
abundance: few; v_gene: TRBV30; d_gene: .; j_gene: TRBJ2-2; CDR3aa: CAWRGEAGELFF; CDR3nt: TGTGCCTGGAGGGGCGAAGCCGGGGAGCTGTTTTTT
abundance: once; v_gene: TRBV5-4; d_gene: TRBD1; j_gene: TRBJ1-1; CDR3aa: CASRAGQTNTEAFF; CDR3nt: TGTGCCAGCAGGGCGGGACAGACAAACACTGAAGCTTTCTTT
abundance: .; v_gene: TRBV15; d_gene: .; j_gene: TRBJ1-3; CDR3aa: CATSRVQGTIYF; CDR3nt: TGTGCCACCAGCAGAGTACAGGGTACCATATATTTT
abundance: .; v_gene: TRBV10-3; d_gene: .; j_gene: TRBJ1-1; CDR3aa: CAISAVLNTEAFF; CDR3nt: TGTGCCATCAGTGCCGTTTTGAACACTGAAGCTTTCTTT
abundance: .; v_gene: TRBV25-1; d_gene: .; j_gene: TRBJ1-5; CDR3aa: CASSGKVTSSGGPQHF; CDR3nt: TGTGCCAGCAGTGGTAAGGTTACCTCTAGCGGGGGGCCCCAGCATTTT
abundance: .; v_gene: TRBV7-9; d_gene: .; j_gene: TRBJ2-6; CDR3aa: CASSLRADSGANVLTF; CDR3nt: TGTGCCAGCAGCTTAAGAGCTGACTCTGGGGCCAACGTCCTGACTTTC
abundance: few; v_gene: TRBV2; d_gene: .; j_gene: TRBJ2-3; CDR3aa: CASSDRADTQYF; CDR3nt: TGTGCCAGCAGTGACAGGGCAGATACGCAGTATTTT
abundance: .; v_gene: TRBV6-5; d_gene: .; j_gene: TRBJ2-7; CDR3aa: CASSYASNQGNEQYF; CDR3nt: TGTGCCAGCAGTTACGCCTCTAACCAGGGCAACGAGCAGTACTTC
abundance: .; v_gene: TRBV7-2; d_gene: .; j_gene: TRBJ2-1; CDR3aa: CASSLSRPQGEQFF; CDR3nt: TGTGCCAGCAGCTTATCACGGCCTCAGGGTGAGCAGTTCTTC
abundance: .; v_gene: TRBV6-1; d_gene: .; j_gene: TRBJ1-1; CDR3aa: CASSEARREAFF; CDR3nt: TGTGCCAGCAGTGAAGCGAGGCGTGAAGCTTTCTTT
abundance: .; v_gene: TRBV7-9; d_gene: TRBD1; j_gene: TRBJ2-1; CDR3aa: CASSLGTGGNEQFF; CDR3nt: TGTGCCAGCAGCTTAGGGACAGGGGGAAATGAGCAGTTCTTC
abundance: once; v_gene: TRBV9; d_gene: .; j_gene: TRBJ2-7; CDR3aa: CASSRVGTSYEQYF; CDR3nt: TGTGCCAGCAGCCGTGTGGGCACTTCCTACGAGCAGTACTTC
abundance: .; v_gene: TRBV10-3; d_gene: .; j_gene: TRBJ1-4; CDR3aa: CAISEVDAGGNEKLFF; CDR3nt: TGTGCCATCAGTGAGGTGGACGCCGGGGGGAATGAAAAACTGTTTTTT